The 28 T cell receptor beta chains reported below all come from one sample, sequenced in a study of T cells after yellow fever vaccination. From the 5' RACE reads, TCRdb called clonotypes with MiXCR, one entry per CDR3 protein. The sample lists hundreds of thousands of distinct CDR3 sequences; approximately 13% were seen once. The sequencing here drew on PBMCs, taken on the day of the yellow fever booster vaccination. All receptors derive from a man between 25 and 39 years old who received the YFV17D yellow fever vaccine.

In its sample, this clonotype was seen many times. V usage is TRBV6-2 or TRBV6-3 and J usage is TRBJ2-7; maybe TRBD2 (5 bases). Trimming pared 7 bases from V and 7 bases from J, leaving 20 bases between. Germline CDR1 MNHEY, CDR2 SVGEGT. The CDR3 consists of 14 residues. The CDR3, as DNA: TGTGCCAGCACCGACGGATGGTTAAGCGGAGAGCAGTACTTC. It yields the protein CASTDGWLSGEQYF.

V is TRBV6-8 and J is TRBJ2-7, with 9 bases that match TRBD2. Germline V gene lookup returns CDR1 MNHGY and CDR2 SAAAGT. The V segment lost 4 bases and the J segment 2 bases; nucleotides outside the gene matches: 6. This CDR3 is built from 15 residues. CDR3 protein: CASSFSGSSTYEQYF. In DNA form, the CDR3 reads TGTGCCAGCAGTTTTAGCGGGAGCTCCACCTACGAGCAGTACTTC.

The rearrangement links TRBV19 to TRBJ1-4; D may be TRBD1 (5 bases). The ends were cut back, 5 bases at V and 4 bases at J, with 17 bases in the middle. From germline, CDR1 is LNHDA and CDR2 SQIVND (reference sequence). This CDR3 comprises 16 residues. CDR3 region: CASSPQDRGFNEKLFF. The CDR3 DNA reads as TGTGCCAGTAGTCCCCAAGACAGAGGATTTAATGAAAAACTGTTTTTT.

The chain uses TRBV9 and TRBJ2-7, with TRBD2 matching over 7 bases. Germline-derived CDR1 and CDR2 are SGDLS and YYNGEE. The CDR3 consists of 16 residues. Germline trimming cut 4 bases from V and 4 bases from J; bases unmatched to any gene: 14. The CDR3 here is CASSPSLASGVYEQYF. DNA for the CDR3: TGTGCCAGCAGCCCCTCCCTCGCTAGCGGAGTTTACGAGCAGTACTTC.

This clonotype was counted a few times. The J gene is TRBJ1-1, the V gene TRBV3-1; TRBD1 agrees at 9 bases. Germline assignment: CDR1 LGHDT and CDR2 YNNKEL (reference sequence). V dropped 5 bases and J dropped 5; count of bases not matched to a gene: 6. The CDR3 has 14 amino acids. The CDR3 DNA reads as TGTGCCAGCAGCGTTCAACAGGGGGCAACTGAAGCTTTCTTT. This encodes CASSVQQGATEAFF.

This clonotype was seen a few times. The chain couples TRBV6-1 to TRBJ2-2; perhaps TRBD2 as D (6 bases). V was cut by 6 bases and J by 6 bases, with 20 bases left in between. The V gene's germline CDR1 is MNHNS and CDR2 SASEGT. The CDR3 extends over 16 amino acids. The CDR3 is CASSPGGLRQAGELFF. As DNA, the CDR3 is TGTGCCAGCAGCCCCGGGGGACTCCGGCAGGCCGGGGAGCTGTTTTTT.

This clonotype was recorded at least ten times. The chain links TRBV7-6 to TRBJ2-1; D may be TRBD1 (5 bases). Looked up from germline, CDR1 is SGHVS and CDR2 is FNYEAQ. The CDR3 covers 14 residues. Trimming pared 0 bases from V and 4 bases from J, leaving 7 bases between. CDR3 nucleotides: TGTGCCAGCAGCTTAGCACAGGAGTACAATGAGCAGTTCTTC. Its translation is CASSLAQEYNEQFF.

This chain connects TRBV7-2 to TRBJ2-4; the D is unclear. The germline gives CDR1 SGHTA, CDR2 FQGNSA. This CDR3 has 16 amino acids. Trimming took 8 bases from V and 0 from J, leaving 17 bases between them. The CDR3 DNA reads TGTGCCAGCCAGCAGGACCGAATTTTAGCCAAAAACATTCAGTACTTC. Translation gives CASQQDRILAKNIQYF.

This chain connects TRBV6-5 to TRBJ2-5; 9 bases line up with TRBD2. The CDR3 covers 15 residues. The V and J ends lost 4 bases and 4 bases, in that order; junction bases with no gene match: 7. Germline loops: CDR1 MNHEY, CDR2 SVGAGI. The CDR3 here is CASSFHSGSRETQYF. DNA of the CDR3: TGTGCCAGCAGTTTCCATAGCGGGAGTCGAGAGACCCAGTACTTC.

There are a few counts of this clonotype. The V and J genes are TRBV14 and TRBJ2-5; D unclear. Germline loops: CDR1 SGHDN, CDR2 FVKESK. The CDR3 totals 12 residues. V shed 1 base and J shed 7 bases, with 7 bases lying between them. In DNA, the CDR3 is TGTGCCAGCAGCCAAGCCCCAGGGACCCAGTACTTC. Translated, it gives CASSQAPGTQYF.

With respect to this clonotype: One end of the junction is discordant with germline, which a read error may explain. The J gene is TRBJ2-1, the V gene TRBV7-7; 11 bases are shared with TRBD2. CDR3 length equals 15 residues. From germline, CDR1 is SSHAT and CDR2 FNYEAQ (reference sequence). The CDR3 loop reads CASSLLAGGRNEQFF. The CDR3 DNA is TGTGCTAGCAGTCTTCTAGCGGGAGGACGCAATGAGCAGTTCTTC. The entire variable domain, with the rest obtained from reference TRBV7-7 and TRBJ2-1, is as follows: GAGVSQSPRYKVTKRGQDVTLRCDPISSHATLYWYQQALGQGPEFLTYFNYEAQPDKSGLPSDRFSAERPEGSISTLTIQRTEQRDSAMYRCASSLLAGGRNEQFFGPGTRLTVL.

This clonotype was recorded many times. The gene calls are TRBV4-2 and TRBJ2-7; 12 nucleotides match TRBD2. The CDR3 is made up of 15 amino acids. Looked up from germline, CDR1 is LGHNA and CDR2 is YNFKEQ. J lost 6 bases, V lost 3 bases, and 6 bases had no gene match. As DNA, the CDR3 is TGTGCCAGCAGCCAGGCTAGCGGGAGGGGCTCCGAGCAGTACTTC. Encoded protein: CASSQASGRGSEQYF.

This clonotype was observed a handful of times. The J gene is TRBJ2-3, the V gene TRBV7-6; D remains unclear. CDR1 and CDR2 (germline): SGHVS, FNYEAQ. Trimming shortened V by 1 base and J by 0 bases, and 11 bases separated the two germline ends. The CDR3 has 16 residues. The CDR3, as DNA: TGTGCCAGCAGCTTAGGAGGAGCTTCTAGCACAGATACGCAGTATTTT. Protein product: CASSLGGASSTDTQYF.

In its sample, this clonotype was seen a few times. The rearrangement links TRBV4-3 to TRBJ2-1; 8 nucleotides agree with TRBD2. CDR1 and CDR2 (germline): LGHNA, YSLEER. Trimming removed 4 bases from V and 8 bases from J; junction bases left unmatched: 10. The CDR3 is 15 residues long. As DNA, the CDR3 is TGCGCCAGCAGCCTGACACCCGGGAGGGGGGATGAGCAGTTCTTC. Translating gives CASSLTPGRGDEQFF.

V is TRBV7-8 and J is TRBJ2-7; D gene uncertain. With 5 bases removed from V and 2 bases from J, the gap between germline ends came to 16 bases. The CDR3 has 15 residues. The germline gives CDR1 SGHVS, CDR2 FQNEAQ. The CDR3: CASSNGPGPPYEQYF. The DNA of the CDR3 is TGTGCCAGCAGCAATGGCCCCGGACCCCCCTACGAGCAGTACTTC.

This clonotype appeared a few times. The chain links TRBV7-3 to TRBJ2-7; 8 bases are a match to TRBD1. V trimming: 2 bases; J trimming: 6 bases; junction bases outside the gene matches: 6. Per the germline V gene, CDR1 is SGHTA and CDR2 is FQGTGA. This CDR3 has 14 amino acids. The CDR3 reads CASSLAGGLGEQYF. In DNA, the CDR3 is TGTGCCAGCAGCTTAGCAGGGGGCCTGGGCGAGCAGTACTTC.

The genes are TRBV29-1 and TRBJ2-1, with 9 positions matching TRBD2. The CDR3 consists of 15 residues. After removal of 7 bases from V and 8 bases from J, the junction contained 15 bases not matched to a gene. Per the germline V gene, CDR1 is SQVTM and CDR2 is ANQGSEA. As DNA, the CDR3 is TGCAGCGCCGGAGCGGTTGGACTAGCGTTCGATGAGCAGTTCTTC. The encoded protein is CSAGAVGLAFDEQFF.

The chain uses TRBV5-1 and TRBJ2-2, with D hard to call. Per germline, CDR1 SGHRS and CDR2 YFSETQ. Trimming cost V 4 bases and J 5 bases, with 15 bases left between them. The CDR3 is 15 amino acids. The CDR3 is CASSPRPDLTGELFF. Written as DNA, the CDR3 is TGCGCCAGCAGCCCAAGGCCAGATTTGACCGGGGAGCTGTTTTTT. Looking up the rest from reference TRBV5-1 and TRBJ2-2 gives the full variable domain: KAGVTQTPRYLIKTRGQQVTLSCSPISGHRSVSWYQQTPGQGLQFLFEYFSETQRNKGNFPGRFSGRQFSNSRSEMNVSTLELGDSALYLCASSPRPDLTGELFFGEGSRLTVL.

In its sample, this clonotype was seen a few times. The chain combines TRBV5-4 with TRBJ2-3; D possibly corresponds to TRBD1 (6 bases). With 4 bases removed from V and 7 bases from J, the gap between germline ends came to 19 bases. Germline values: CDR1 SGHNT, CDR2 YYREEE (reference sequence). This CDR3 spans 15 amino acids. The CDR3 reads CASSGRGGTPYTQYF. Written as DNA, the CDR3 is TGTGCCAGCAGCGGGAGAGGGGGAACGCCTTATACGCAGTATTTT.

The table lists this clonotype with a few counts. The rearrangement links TRBV30 to TRBJ2-2; D not certain. Between the trimmed V and J ends, which lost 0 bases and 6 bases, there was a span of 8 bases. This CDR3 is built from 13 residues. Germline CDR1 GTSNPN, CDR2 SVGIG (reference sequence). CDR3 region: CAWSVTEAGELFF. The CDR3, as DNA: TGTGCCTGGAGTGTTACAGAAGCCGGGGAGCTGTTTTTT.

This clonotype was detected many times. The chain carries TRBV29-1 and TRBJ2-3; D gene unclear. There are 13 residues in the CDR3. CDR1 is SQVTM, CDR2 ANQGSEA, per germline. Trimming shortened V by 4 bases and J by 2 bases, and 10 bases separated the two germline ends. The CDR3 sequence: CSVADMITDTQYF. Here the CDR3 DNA reads TGCAGCGTTGCGGATATGATCACAGATACGCAGTATTTT.

Only a few counts were recorded for this clonotype. This chain uses TRBV29-1 with TRBJ2-7; TRBD2 matches 8 bases. Germline V gene lookup returns CDR1 SQVTM and CDR2 ANQGSEA. The CDR3 is 14 residues long. V dropped 7 bases and J dropped 5; count of bases not matched to a gene: 13. This CDR3 is CSAVLAEPMNEQYF. As DNA, the CDR3 is TGCAGCGCTGTACTAGCGGAGCCCATGAACGAGCAGTACTTC.

In this sample, this clonotype turned up once. A junction boundary mismatches the germline segment, possibly from a read error. This sequence joins TRBV4-3 and TRBJ2-7, with TRBD2 as a possible D gene (6 bases). Germline V CDR1 and CDR2: LGHNA, YSLEER. This CDR3 is built from 13 residues. The CDR3 sequence is CARSQRRDYEQYF. The CDR3 DNA reads TGCGCCAGGAGCCAGAGGCGGGACTACGAGCAGTACTTC.

This clonotype occurred a few times. The rearrangement joins TRBV7-9 to TRBJ2-3; D unresolved. V dropped 3 bases and J dropped 1 base, with 11 bases sitting between them. Germline V lookup: CDR1 SEHNR, CDR2 FQNEAQ (reference sequence). The CDR3 runs 15 residues. Here the CDR3 DNA reads TGTGCCAGCAGCTTCCTTTGGGAAGGCACAGATACGCAGTATTTT. Its translation: CASSFLWEGTDTQYF.

In its sample, this clonotype was seen many times. V usage is TRBV5-1 and J usage is TRBJ2-3, with a tentative D call TRBD2 (5 bases). V gave up 0 bases and J gave up 1 base, with 12 bases separating them. There are 16 residues in the CDR3. Germline V gene lookup returns CDR1 SGHRS and CDR2 YFSETQ. The CDR3 DNA reads as TGCGCCAGCAGCTTGGCGGTGGGAGTCGGCACAGATACGCAGTATTTT. Amino acid sequence: CASSLAVGVGTDTQYF. Full variable domain (remainder filled in from reference TRBV5-1 and TRBJ2-3): KAGVTQTPRYLIKTRGQQVTLSCSPISGHRSVSWYQQTPGQGLQFLFEYFSETQRNKGNFPGRFSGRQFSNSRSEMNVSTLELGDSALYLCASSLAVGVGTDTQYFGPGTRLTVL.

The rearrangement links TRBV11-2 to TRBJ2-1; TRBD1 might be the D (5 bases). Per germline, CDR1 SGHAT and CDR2 FQNNGV. V lost 5 bases and J 0 bases, leaving 17 bases between the germline ends. CDR3 length equals 17 residues. The CDR3 DNA reads as TGTGCCAGCAGCATAAATATACAGGCCGCCTCCTACAATGAGCAGTTCTTC. This translates into CASSINIQAASYNEQFF.

The chain has TRBV29-1 and TRBJ2-3, with D uncertain. The V gene's germline CDR1 is SQVTM and CDR2 ANQGSEA. V lost 4 bases and J 2 bases, leaving 13 bases between the germline ends. The CDR3 totals 14 residues. In DNA, the CDR3 is TGCAGCGTTGGTATACTCCTCAACACAGATACGCAGTATTTT. Encoded protein: CSVGILLNTDTQYF.

This clonotype was counted only a few times. The chain joins TRBV5-6 to TRBJ1-2; 7 bases are shared with TRBD1. The CDR3 runs 15 residues. The J segment lost 7 bases and the V segment lost 0 bases, leaving 9 bases of the junction unmatched. CDR1 is SGHDT and CDR2 is YYEEEE in the germline V gene. This CDR3 reads CASSLARDRGLGYTF. CDR3 DNA sequence: TGTGCCAGCAGCTTGGCCCGGGACAGAGGACTTGGCTACACCTTC.